This TCR beta chain comes out of a study of beta chain features in type 1 diabetes. The investigators reverse transcribed all of the isolated RNA, so they sequenced expressed TCRB transcripts. Clones were read by immunoSEQ multiplex PCR, and TCRdb kept only the in-frame ones, dropping some. The sample comprises around 400,000 clones, over 12% of which are singletons, and about 0.02% rests with the top ten. Points from the study as a whole: VDJ junctions from type 1 diabetes patients carried fewer insertions and larger deletions.

V was pared by 5 bases and J by 7 bases, with 4 bases of the junction left unmatched. From germline, CDR1 is MNHEY and CDR2 SVGAGI. CDR3 size: 12 residues. There are a few counts of this clone. Its antigen is undetermined. Without exception, sorted populations had purity beyond 95%. J is TRBJ1-1 and V is TRBV6-5; TRBD1 matches at 7 bases. This clonotype originated in a woman aged 18 to 35 in good health. Sequenced material: naive CD4+ T cells from blood. The CDR3 spells CASSIRDSEAFF. CDR3 nucleotides: TGTGCCAGCAGTATCCGGGACAGTGAAGCTTTCTTT.